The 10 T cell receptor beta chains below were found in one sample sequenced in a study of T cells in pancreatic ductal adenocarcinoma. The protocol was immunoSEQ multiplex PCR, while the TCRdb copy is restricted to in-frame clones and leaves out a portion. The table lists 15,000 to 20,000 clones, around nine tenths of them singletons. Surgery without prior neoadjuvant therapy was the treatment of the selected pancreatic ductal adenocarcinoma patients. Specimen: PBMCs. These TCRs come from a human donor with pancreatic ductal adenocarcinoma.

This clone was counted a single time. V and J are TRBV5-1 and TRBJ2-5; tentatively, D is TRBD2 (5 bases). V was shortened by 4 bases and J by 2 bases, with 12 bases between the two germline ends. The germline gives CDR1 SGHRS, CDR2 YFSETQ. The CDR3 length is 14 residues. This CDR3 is CASSRTGKQETQYF. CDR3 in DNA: TGCGCCAGCAGCCGAACCGGGAAGCAAGAGACCCAGTACTTC.

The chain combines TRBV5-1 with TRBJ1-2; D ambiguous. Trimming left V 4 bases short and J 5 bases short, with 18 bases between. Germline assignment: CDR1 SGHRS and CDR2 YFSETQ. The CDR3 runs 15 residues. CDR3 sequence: CASSMDGPWSYGYTF. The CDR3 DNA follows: TGCGCCAGCAGCATGGACGGTCCTTGGAGTTATGGCTACACCTTC.

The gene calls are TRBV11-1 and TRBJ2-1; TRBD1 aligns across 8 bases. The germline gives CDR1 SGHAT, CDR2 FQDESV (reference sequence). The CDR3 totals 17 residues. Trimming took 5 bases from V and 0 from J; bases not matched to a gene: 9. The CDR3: CASSPRQGLGSYNEQFF. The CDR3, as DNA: TGTGCCAGCAGCCCGAGACAGGGGTTGGGCTCCTACAATGAGCAGTTCTTC.

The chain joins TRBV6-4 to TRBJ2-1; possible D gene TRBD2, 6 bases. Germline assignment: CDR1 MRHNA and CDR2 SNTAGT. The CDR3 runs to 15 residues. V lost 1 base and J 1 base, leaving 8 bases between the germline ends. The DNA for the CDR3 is TGTGCCAGCAGTGACTTGGGGGGATCCTACAATGAGCAGTTCTTC. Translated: CASSDLGGSYNEQFF.

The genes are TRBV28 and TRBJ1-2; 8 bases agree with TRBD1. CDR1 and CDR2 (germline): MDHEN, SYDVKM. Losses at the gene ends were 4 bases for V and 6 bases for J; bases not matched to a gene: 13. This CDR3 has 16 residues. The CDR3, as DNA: TGTGCCAGCAGTTCGATGCTAACAGGGGGAGTCCATGGCTACACCTTC. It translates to CASSSMLTGGVHGYTF.

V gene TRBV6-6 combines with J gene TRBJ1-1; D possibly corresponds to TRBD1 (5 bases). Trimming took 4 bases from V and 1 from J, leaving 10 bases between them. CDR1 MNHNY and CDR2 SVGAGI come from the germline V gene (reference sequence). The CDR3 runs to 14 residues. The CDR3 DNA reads TGTGCCAGCAGTTCGGCCGGGGGGAACACTGAAGCTTTCTTT. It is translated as CASSSAGGNTEAFF.

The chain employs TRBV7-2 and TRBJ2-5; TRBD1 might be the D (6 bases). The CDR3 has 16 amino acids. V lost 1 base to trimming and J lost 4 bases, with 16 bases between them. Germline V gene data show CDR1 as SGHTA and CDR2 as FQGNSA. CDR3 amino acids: CASSLGRNRVGETQYF. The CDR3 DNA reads TGTGCCAGCAGCTTAGGCAGAAACAGGGTTGGAGAGACCCAGTACTTC. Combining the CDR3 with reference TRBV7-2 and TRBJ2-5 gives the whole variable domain GAGVSQSPSNKVTEKGKDVELRCDPISGHTALYWYRQSLGQGLEFLIYFQGNSAPDKSGLPSDRFSAERTGGSVSTLTIQRTQQEDSAVYLCASSLGRNRVGETQYFGPGTRLLVL.

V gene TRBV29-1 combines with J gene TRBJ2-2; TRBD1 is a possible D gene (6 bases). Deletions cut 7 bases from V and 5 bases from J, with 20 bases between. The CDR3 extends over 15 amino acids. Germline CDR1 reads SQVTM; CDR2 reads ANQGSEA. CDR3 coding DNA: TGCAGCGCACGCGGTATCAGGGGCAAGACCGGGGAGCTGTTTTTT. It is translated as CSARGIRGKTGELFF.

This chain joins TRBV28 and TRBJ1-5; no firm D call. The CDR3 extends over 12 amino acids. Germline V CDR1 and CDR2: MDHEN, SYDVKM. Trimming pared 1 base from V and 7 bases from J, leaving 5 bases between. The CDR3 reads CASSLYSQPQHF. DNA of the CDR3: TGTGCCAGCAGTTTATATAGCCAGCCCCAGCATTTT.

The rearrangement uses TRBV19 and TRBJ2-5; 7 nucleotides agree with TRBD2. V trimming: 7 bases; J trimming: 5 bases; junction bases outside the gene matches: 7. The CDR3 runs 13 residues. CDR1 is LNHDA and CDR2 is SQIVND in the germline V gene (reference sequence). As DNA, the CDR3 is TGTGCCAGTAACTCCGGGGGGTGGGAGACCCAGTACTTC. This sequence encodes CASNSGGWETQYF.